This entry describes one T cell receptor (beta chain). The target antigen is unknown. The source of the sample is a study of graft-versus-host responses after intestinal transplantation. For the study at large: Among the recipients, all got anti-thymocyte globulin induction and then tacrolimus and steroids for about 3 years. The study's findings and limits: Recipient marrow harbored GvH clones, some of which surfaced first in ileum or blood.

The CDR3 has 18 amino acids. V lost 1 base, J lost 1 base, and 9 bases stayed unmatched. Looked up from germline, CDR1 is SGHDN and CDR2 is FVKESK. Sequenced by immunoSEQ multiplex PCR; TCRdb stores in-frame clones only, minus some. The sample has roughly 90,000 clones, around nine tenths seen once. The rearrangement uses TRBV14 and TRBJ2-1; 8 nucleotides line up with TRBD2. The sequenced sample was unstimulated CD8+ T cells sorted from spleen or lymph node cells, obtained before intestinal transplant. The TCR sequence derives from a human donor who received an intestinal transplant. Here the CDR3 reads CASSQVGVLAASYNEQFF. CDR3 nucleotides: TGTGCCAGCAGCCAAGTGGGGGTACTAGCGGCATCCTACAATGAGCAGTTCTTC.